The 23 T cell receptor beta chains in this list originate from one sample, sequenced in a study of response to subunit inactivated influenza vaccine. TCRdb fed the RT-PCR reads into MiXCR, producing one record per CDR3 protein. The table lists some 200,000 distinct CDR3 sequences, approximately 12% of them singletons. The data were also submitted as part of a second study, on T cells expressing NK-cell markers. This second study notes: Synthesis of TCR beta cDNA relied on 5'RACE template switching carrying UMIs.

The sequenced sample was CD8+ T cells sorted from PBMCs, obtained roughly 13 days after vaccination. The receptors were sampled from a man between 45 and 60 years old who received an inactivated influenza vaccine.

V is TRBV9 and J is TRBJ2-1; 10 bases match TRBD2. From germline, CDR1 is SGDLS and CDR2 YYNGEE. This CDR3 spans 16 amino acids. With 3 bases clipped from V and 8 bases from J, the junction kept 11 bases outside the gene matches. DNA of the CDR3: TGTGCCAGCAGCGACTCTTTAGCGGGAGGACTGCATGAGCAGTTCTTC. Translating gives CASSDSLAGGLHEQFF.

The chain couples TRBV15 to TRBJ2-1; a weak D match, TRBD2 (6 bases). Trimming removed 0 bases at V and 10 bases at J, with 10 bases between. This CDR3 is built from 13 residues. The germline V gene has CDR1 LNHNV and CDR2 YYDKDF (reference sequence). This CDR3 reads CATSRETSWEQFF. DNA for the CDR3: TGTGCCACCAGCAGAGAAACTAGCTGGGAGCAGTTCTTC.

The genes are TRBV27 and TRBJ2-2, with TRBD2 identical over 8 bases. Germline V gene lookup returns CDR1 MNHEY and CDR2 SMNVEV (reference sequence). CDR3 length: 15 amino acids. V shed 4 bases, J shed 4 bases, and the junction held 5 bases outside the gene matches. The DNA for the CDR3 is TGTGCCAGCAGTTCTCCGGGACTAGTCACCGGGGAGCTGTTTTTT. This gives the protein CASSSPGLVTGELFF.

This clonotype was observed many times. V gene TRBV5-1 combines with J gene TRBJ2-5; 8 bases are shared with TRBD1. The CDR3 spans 15 residues. The V gene end was trimmed by 3 bases and the J gene end by 7 bases; junction bases not matched to a gene: 11. Germline values: CDR1 SGHRS, CDR2 YFSETQ. CDR3 sequence: CASSYQTGVDVTQYF. The CDR3 nucleotides are TGCGCCAGCAGCTACCAGACAGGGGTAGATGTGACCCAGTACTTC.

The rearrangement joins TRBV27 to TRBJ2-7; a weak D match, TRBD2 (5 bases). CDR1 and CDR2 from the germline V gene are MNHEY and SMNVEV (reference sequence). Trimming removed 0 bases at V and 1 base at J, with 13 bases between. The CDR3 is 16 amino acids. The CDR3: CASSLSGPGLSYEQYF. The CDR3 nucleotides are TGTGCCAGCAGTTTATCCGGGCCAGGACTTTCCTACGAGCAGTACTTC.

Many counts were recorded for this clonotype. This chain uses TRBV14 with TRBJ2-4; tentative D call: TRBD1 (5 bases). This CDR3 comprises 16 residues. The V gene's germline CDR1 is SGHDN and CDR2 FVKESK. Trimming left V 0 bases short and J 6 bases short, with 15 bases between. The CDR3 here is CASSQDLWGAGNIQYF. The CDR3 DNA is TGTGCCAGCAGCCAAGATCTTTGGGGCGCAGGAAACATTCAGTACTTC.

This clonotype appeared a few times. V and J are TRBV5-8 and TRBJ2-1; D possibly corresponds to TRBD2 (5 bases). CDR1 and CDR2 from the germline V gene are SGHTS and YDEGEE. This CDR3 comprises 14 residues. With 2 bases removed from V and 9 bases from J, the gap between germline ends came to 15 bases. The CDR3 reads CASSLTRPRGEQFF. The CDR3 nucleotides are TGTGCCAGCAGCTTAACTAGACCACGAGGTGAGCAGTTCTTC.

This clonotype has only a few counts. The chain couples TRBV19 to TRBJ2-1, with 8 bases lining up with TRBD1. Unmatched junction bases numbered 7, after V lost 10 bases and J lost 5 bases. Germline V lookup: CDR1 LNHDA, CDR2 SQIVND (reference sequence). This CDR3 is built from 13 residues. In nucleotides, the CDR3 is TGTGCCACGAGGACAGGGTGGAACAATGAGCAGTTCTTC. Protein sequence: CATRTGWNNEQFF.

This clonotype was seen only a few times. V gene TRBV12-3 or TRBV12-4 combines with J gene TRBJ1-2; D perhaps matches TRBD1 (6 bases). Trimming stripped 3 bases from V and 1 base from J, with 27 bases between. The CDR3 sequence is 20 residues long. CDR3 coding DNA: TGTGCCAGCAGTTTCTTTCTATCAGGCAGGGGTCTTTCGGATAACTATGGCTACACCTTC. This encodes CASSFFLSGRGLSDNYGYTF.

The J gene is TRBJ2-2, the V gene TRBV4-3, with 8 bases aligning to TRBD2. The ends lost 0 bases at V and 3 bases at J; junction bases unmatched: 9. This CDR3 contains 18 residues. Germline loops: CDR1 LGHNA, CDR2 YSLEER. The CDR3 DNA reads as TGCGCCAGCAGCCAAGATAGGGTAGCGGGGAGATACACCGGGGAGCTGTTTTTT. It translates to CASSQDRVAGRYTGELFF.

V and J are TRBV15 and TRBJ1-4; the D gene is possibly TRBD1 (5 bases). CDR1 is LNHNV and CDR2 is YYDKDF in the germline V gene (reference sequence). Trimming pared 0 bases from V and 5 bases from J, leaving 10 bases between. This CDR3 region has 15 residues. The CDR3 reads CATSRDGAENEKLFF. CDR3 sequence (DNA): TGTGCCACCAGCAGAGATGGGGCCGAGAATGAAAAACTGTTTTTT.

This clonotype was counted only a few times. The chain recombines TRBV5-6 with TRBJ2-1, with D unclear. Germline CDR1 and CDR2: SGHDT and YYEEEE. This CDR3 region has 14 residues. Trimming cost V 0 bases and J 6 bases, with 10 bases left between them. The CDR3 DNA reads as TGTGCCAGCAGCTTGGGGGGTCGGCTCAATGAGCAGTTCTTC. Residues: CASSLGGRLNEQFF.

This clonotype was seen repeatedly, ten times or more. The chain couples TRBV27 to TRBJ2-7; perhaps TRBD1 as D (6 bases). This CDR3 contains 14 residues. Per the germline V gene, CDR1 is MNHEY and CDR2 is SMNVEV (reference sequence). Trimming stripped 3 bases from V and 6 bases from J, with 15 bases between. The CDR3 sequence is CASSFQADSPEQYF. Here the CDR3 DNA reads TGTGCCAGCAGTTTTCAAGCGGACAGCCCCGAGCAGTACTTC.

The chain combines TRBV27 with TRBJ2-2; no firm D call. The V gene lost 3 bases and the J gene lost 5 bases, with 13 bases spanning the gap. CDR1 and CDR2 from the germline V gene are MNHEY and SMNVEV (reference sequence). CDR3 length: 15 residues. The CDR3 region has the DNA TGTGCCAGCAGTTTGAGTGGGCTCTGGACCGGGGAGCTGTTTTTT. As protein: CASSLSGLWTGELFF.

This clonotype was observed at least ten times. The junction departs from germline at one end; a sequencing error may be responsible. The gene calls are TRBV12-3 or TRBV12-4 and TRBJ2-3; D may be TRBD1 or TRBD2 (6 bases each). The CDR3 is made up of 15 amino acids. As DNA, the CDR3 is TGTGCAAGCAGGCCCACCGGGGGCAGCACAGATACGCAGTATTTT. Protein product: CASRPTGGSTDTQYF.

This clonotype was recorded many times. This chain uses TRBV27 with TRBJ2-7; tentatively, D is TRBD1 (5 bases). In germline, CDR1 is MNHEY, CDR2 SMNVEV (reference sequence). This CDR3 comprises 14 residues. Trimming left V 3 bases short and J 5 bases short, with 14 bases between. For the CDR3, the DNA is TGTGCCAGCAGTTTGGCAGGGTATGGACACGAGCAGTACTTC. This codes for CASSLAGYGHEQYF.

The V and J genes are TRBV6-1 and TRBJ1-2; D is possibly TRBD1 (5 bases). Trimming pared 2 bases from V and 8 bases from J, leaving 9 bases between. Germline assignment: CDR1 MNHNS and CDR2 SASEGT. The CDR3 runs 12 residues. The CDR3 spells CASSEQGSGYTF. For the CDR3, the DNA is TGTGCCAGCAGTGAACAGGGAAGCGGCTACACCTTC.

This clonotype appeared a few times. The chain has TRBV4-1 and TRBJ1-6; D possibly corresponds to TRBD1 (5 bases). Germline V gene sequence: CDR1 MGHRA, CDR2 YSYEKL. V shed 0 bases and J shed 9 bases, with 9 bases lying between them. This CDR3 has 14 amino acids. The CDR3 region is CASSQDRVRSPLHF. The DNA of the CDR3 is TGCGCCAGCAGCCAAGACAGGGTCCGTTCACCCCTCCACTTT.

In this sample, this clonotype turned up a few times. The CDR3 nucleotides read TGTGCCAGCAGTTTAGTCCTAGCGGGAGGGCCCTACGAGCAGTACTTC. Its translation: CASSLVLAGGPYEQYF. The genes are TRBV12-3 or TRBV12-4 and TRBJ2-7; 12 positions agree with TRBD2. V was clipped by 1 base and J by 2 bases; unmatched bases: 3. The CDR3 covers 16 residues.

This chain links TRBV9 with TRBJ2-5, with TRBD2 matching over 7 bases. This CDR3 has 16 amino acids. V lost 2 bases to trimming and J lost 7 bases; unmatched junction nucleotides: 14. Germline lookup yields CDR1 SGDLS and CDR2 YYNGEE. The CDR3 reads CASSVSGGAAIGTQYF. The CDR3 DNA reads as TGTGCCAGCAGCGTCTCGGGAGGAGCGGCGATTGGGACCCAGTACTTC.

This clonotype appeared a few times. V usage is TRBV6-5 and J usage is TRBJ2-7; 7 bases fit TRBD2. Germline loops: CDR1 MNHEY, CDR2 SVGAGI. The CDR3 runs to 12 residues. The V and J ends lost 9 bases and 3 bases, in that order; junction bases with no gene match: 5. The CDR3 DNA follows: TGTGCCAGTCGGAGCGGGAACTACGAGCAGTACTTC. This translates into CASRSGNYEQYF.

This chain links TRBV6-5 with TRBJ1-1, with a weak D call TRBD1 (5 bases). Germline CDR1 reads MNHEY; CDR2 reads SVGAGI. The CDR3 has 15 amino acids. The V end was cut by 0 bases, the J end by 4 bases, with 12 bases between. The DNA of the CDR3 is TGTGCCAGCAGTTACTCGCCAGGGTGGGGCACTGAAGCTTTCTTT. Translating it yields CASSYSPGWGTEAFF.

This clonotype has a count of ten or more. The V call is TRBV7-9, the J call TRBJ2-3; 9 bases fit TRBD1. V shed 8 bases, J shed 3 bases, and the junction held 6 bases outside the gene matches. Germline CDR1 reads SEHNR; CDR2 reads FQNEAQ (reference sequence). The CDR3 consists of 14 residues. CDR3 coding DNA: TGTGCCAGCGGACAGGGGATTAGGACAGATACGCAGTATTTT. Protein product: CASGQGIRTDTQYF.